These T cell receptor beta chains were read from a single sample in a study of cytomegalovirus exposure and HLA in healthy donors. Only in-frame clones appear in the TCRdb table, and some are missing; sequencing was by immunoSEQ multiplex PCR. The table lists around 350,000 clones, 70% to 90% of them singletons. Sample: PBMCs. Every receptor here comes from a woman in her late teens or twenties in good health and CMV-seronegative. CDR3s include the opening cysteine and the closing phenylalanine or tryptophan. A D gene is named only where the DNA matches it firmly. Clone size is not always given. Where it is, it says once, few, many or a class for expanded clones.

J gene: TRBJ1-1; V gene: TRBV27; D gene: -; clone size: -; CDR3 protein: CASRLQGLYTEAFF; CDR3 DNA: TGTGCCAGCAGATTACAGGGTCTTTATACTGAAGCTTTCTTT
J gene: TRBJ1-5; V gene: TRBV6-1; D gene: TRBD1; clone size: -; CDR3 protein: CASSDLRTGGLSWHQPQHF; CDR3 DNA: TGTGCCAGCAGTGATCTCCGGACAGGGGGCTTAAGCTGGCATCAGCCCCAGCATTTT
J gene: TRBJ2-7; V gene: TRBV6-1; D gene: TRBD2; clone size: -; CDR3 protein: CASREGSQRGIFYEQYF; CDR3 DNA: TGTGCCAGCAGGGAAGGGAGCCAGCGGGGGATTTTCTACGAGCAGTACTTC
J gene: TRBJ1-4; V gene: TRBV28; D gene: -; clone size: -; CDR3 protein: CASSRLAGGSEKLFF; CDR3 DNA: TGTGCCAGCAGCCGTCTTGCGGGGGGCAGTGAAAAACTGTTTTTT
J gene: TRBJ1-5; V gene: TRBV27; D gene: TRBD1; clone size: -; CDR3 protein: CASSFGQGQPQHF; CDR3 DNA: TGTGCCAGCAGTTTCGGACAGGGCCAGCCCCAGCATTTT
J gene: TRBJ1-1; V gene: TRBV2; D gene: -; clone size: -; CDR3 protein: CASSVSLNTEAFF; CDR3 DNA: TGTGCCAGCAGTGTATCGTTGAACACTGAAGCTTTCTTT
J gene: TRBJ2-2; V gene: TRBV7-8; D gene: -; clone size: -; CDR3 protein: CASSLSPAGATGELFF; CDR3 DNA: TGTGCCAGCAGCTTATCTCCGGCGGGGGCTACCGGGGAGCTGTTTTTT
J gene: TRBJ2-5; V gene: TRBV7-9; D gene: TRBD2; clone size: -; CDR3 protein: CASSSSGRAWETQYF; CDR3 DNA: TGTGCCAGCAGCTCTAGCGGGAGGGCGTGGGAGACCCAGTACTTC
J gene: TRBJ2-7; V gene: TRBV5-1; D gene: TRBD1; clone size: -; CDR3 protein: CASSVPGQGYEQYF; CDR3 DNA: TGCGCCAGCAGCGTGCCGGGACAGGGCTACGAGCAGTACTTC
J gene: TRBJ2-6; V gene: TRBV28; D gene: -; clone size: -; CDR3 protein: CASSFSPFSGANVLTF; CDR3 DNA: TGTGCCAGCAGTTTCTCCCCTTTCTCTGGGGCCAACGTCCTGACTTTC
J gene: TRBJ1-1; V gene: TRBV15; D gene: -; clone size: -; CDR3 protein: CATSTGGIGAFF; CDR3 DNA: TGTGCCACCAGCACCGGGGGAATCGGCGCTTTCTTT
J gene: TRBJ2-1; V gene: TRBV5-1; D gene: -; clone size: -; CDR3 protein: CATHSGTLYSNEQFF; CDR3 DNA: TGCGCCACGCATTCCGGGACTTTATATTCGAATGAGCAGTTCTTC
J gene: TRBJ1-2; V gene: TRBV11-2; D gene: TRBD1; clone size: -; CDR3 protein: CASSRTGDGYTF; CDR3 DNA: TGTGCCAGCAGCCGGACAGGCGATGGCTACACCTTC
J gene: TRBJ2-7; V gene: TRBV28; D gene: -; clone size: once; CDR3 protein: CASSLTRFYEQYF; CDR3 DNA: TGTGCCAGCAGTTTAACCAGGTTCTACGAGCAGTACTTC
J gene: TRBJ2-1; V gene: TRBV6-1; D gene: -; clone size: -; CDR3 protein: CASSEQGQNNEQFF; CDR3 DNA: TGTGCCAGCAGTGAACAAGGACAGAACAATGAGCAGTTCTTC